What follows describes a single TCR beta chain. This specimen comes from a study of blood T cell repertoires in COVID-19. As for the study in general: Specimens from acute and convalescent COVID-19 originated in the United States, Italy and Spain.

Authors' processing steps: Estimation of nucleated cell counts relied on the amplification of reference gene primers. The table came from immunoSEQ multiplex PCR; TCRdb's copy has only in-frame clones and leaves some out. V and J calls and clone size are given by that table; D and trimming were obtained from the DNA. The sample records about 350,000 clones, about 90% being singletons. The CDR3 contains 15 residues. CDR1 and CDR2 from the germline V gene are SGHDN and FVKESK. The V gene end was trimmed by 4 bases and the J gene end by 1 base; junction bases not matched to a gene: 2. The participants were between about 18 and 90 years old and came from 24 US areas. Cohorts were determined from participant-reported clinical history.

Material for sequencing was PBMCs or T cells enriched from blood (not recorded which). The chain employs TRBV14 and TRBJ2-3; TRBD2 aligns across 10 bases. The TCR originated in a woman between 25 and 40 years old who had recovered from COVID-19. CDR3 in DNA: TGTGCCAGCAGCCCTCTAGCGGGGGGCACAGATACGCAGTATTTT. Residues: CASSPLAGGTDTQYF.